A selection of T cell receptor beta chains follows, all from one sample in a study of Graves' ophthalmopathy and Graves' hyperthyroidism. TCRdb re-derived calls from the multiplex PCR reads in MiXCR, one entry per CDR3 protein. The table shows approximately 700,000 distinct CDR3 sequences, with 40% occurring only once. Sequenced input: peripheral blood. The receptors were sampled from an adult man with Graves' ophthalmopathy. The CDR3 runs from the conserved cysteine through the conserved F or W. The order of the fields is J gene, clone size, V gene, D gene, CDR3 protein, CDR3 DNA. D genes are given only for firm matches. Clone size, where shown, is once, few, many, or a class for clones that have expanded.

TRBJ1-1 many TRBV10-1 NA CASRLKMNTEAFF TGCGCCAGCAGACTTAAGATGAACACTGAAGCTTTCTTT
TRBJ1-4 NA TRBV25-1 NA CASSEIAQSHEKLFF TGTGCCAGCAGTGAAATTGCACAATCTCATGAAAAACTGTTTTTT
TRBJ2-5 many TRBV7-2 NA CASSLLRGAQYF TGTGCCAGCAGCCTCCTGAGGGGAGCGCAGTACTTC
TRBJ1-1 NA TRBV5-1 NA CASSSGPQGNTEAFF TGCGCCAGCAGCTCGGGACCTCAGGGGAACACTGAAGCTTTCTTT
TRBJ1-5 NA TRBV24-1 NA CATSSPWGASNQPQHF TGTGCCACCAGTAGTCCCTGGGGGGCGAGCAATCAGCCCCAGCATTTT
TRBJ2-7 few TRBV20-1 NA CSATSPLGDEQYF TGCAGTGCCACCTCTCCCTTAGGGGACGAGCAGTACTTC
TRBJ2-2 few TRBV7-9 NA CASSLPRGTGTGELFF TGTGCCAGCAGCCTCCCGAGGGGGACGGGCACCGGGGAGCTGTTTTTT
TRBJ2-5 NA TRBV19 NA CASSTQYF TGTGCCAGTAGTACCCAGTACTTC
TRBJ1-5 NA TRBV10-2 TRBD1 CASHLDRANQPQHF TGCGCCAGCCACCTCGACAGGGCCAATCAGCCCCAGCATTTT
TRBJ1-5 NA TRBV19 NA CASSSTAGGRNQPQHF TGTGCCAGTAGTTCGACGGCCGGGGGCCGGAATCAGCCCCAGCATTTT
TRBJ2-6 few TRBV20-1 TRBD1 CSAKDHPSGTGGTGANVLTF TGCAGTGCTAAAGACCACCCATCCGGGACAGGGGGCACGGGGGCCAACGTCCTGACTTTC
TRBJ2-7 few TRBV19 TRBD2 CASSPLLPGLANEQYF TGTGCCAGTAGTCCCCTTCTCCCGGGACTAGCGAACGAGCAGTACTTC
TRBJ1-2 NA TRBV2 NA CASSQDIGRGYTF TGTGCCAGCAGCCAAGACATTGGGCGTGGCTACACCTTC
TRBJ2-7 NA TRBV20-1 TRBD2 CSARDLGGEGFF TGCAGTGCTAGAGATCTCGGAGGGGAGGGATTCTTC
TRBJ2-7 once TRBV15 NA CATSREGIGEQYF TGTGCCACCAGCAGAGAAGGGATTGGCGAGCAGTACTTC
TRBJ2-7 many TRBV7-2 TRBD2 CASSLARLAGGEQYF TGTGCCAGCAGCTTAGCCAGACTAGCGGGGGGCGAGCAGTACTTC
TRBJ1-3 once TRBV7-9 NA CASSEGIGNTIYF TGTGCCAGCAGCGAGGGAATAGGAAACACCATATATTTT
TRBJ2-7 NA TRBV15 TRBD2 CATSRGLAGGSYEQYF TGTGCCACCAGCAGGGGACTAGCGGGAGGGTCCTACGAGCAGTACTTC
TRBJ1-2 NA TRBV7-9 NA CASSLGVMNSGNTF TGTGCCAGCAGCTTAGGGGTTATGAACTCTGGAAACACCTTC
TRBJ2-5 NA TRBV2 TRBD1 CASMLSRGKVETQYF TGTGCCAGCATGTTGAGCAGGGGGAAGGTAGAGACCCAGTACTTC
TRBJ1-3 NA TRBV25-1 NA CASSYDVLSGNTIYF TGTGCCAGCAGTTACGACGTCCTCTCTGGAAACACCATATATTTT
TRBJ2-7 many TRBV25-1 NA CASSGGALGSYEQYF TGTGCCAGCAGTGGTGGCGCATTGGGCTCCTACGAGCAGTACTTC
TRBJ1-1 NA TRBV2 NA CASSRVQGGSTEAFF TGTGCCAGCAGTAGAGTACAGGGAGGGAGCACTGAAGCTTTCTTT
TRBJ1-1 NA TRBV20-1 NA CSARDLPPTGQGKTFF TGCAGTGCTAGAGACCTCCCCCCGACAGGCCAAGGTAAAACTTTCTTT
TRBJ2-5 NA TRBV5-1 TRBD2 CASSLRASGGVYQETQYF TGTGCCAGCAGCTTGAGGGCTAGCGGGGGGGTTTACCAAGAGACCCAGTACTTC
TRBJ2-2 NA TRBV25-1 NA CASSRQGYNTGELFF TGTGCCAGCAGTCGTCAGGGGTATAACACCGGGGAGCTGTTTTTT
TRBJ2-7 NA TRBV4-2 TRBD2 CASSPEGRVEGERYF TGTGCCAGCAGCCCCGAGGGGAGGGTTGAGGGCGAGCGGTACTTC
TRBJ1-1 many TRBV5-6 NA CASSLRDNTEAFF TGTGCCAGCAGCCTAAGGGACAACACTGAAGCTTTCTTT
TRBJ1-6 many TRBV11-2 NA CASSFSNSPLHF TGTGCCAGCAGCTTTTCGAATTCACCCCTCCACTTT
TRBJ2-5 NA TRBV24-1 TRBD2 CATSDGGTTKKETQYF TGTGCCACCAGTGACGGGGGGACTACAAAAAAAGAGACCCAGTACTTC
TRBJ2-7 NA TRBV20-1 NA CSASTGRYEQYF TGCAGTGCTAGTACAGGGCGCTACGAGCAGTACTTC